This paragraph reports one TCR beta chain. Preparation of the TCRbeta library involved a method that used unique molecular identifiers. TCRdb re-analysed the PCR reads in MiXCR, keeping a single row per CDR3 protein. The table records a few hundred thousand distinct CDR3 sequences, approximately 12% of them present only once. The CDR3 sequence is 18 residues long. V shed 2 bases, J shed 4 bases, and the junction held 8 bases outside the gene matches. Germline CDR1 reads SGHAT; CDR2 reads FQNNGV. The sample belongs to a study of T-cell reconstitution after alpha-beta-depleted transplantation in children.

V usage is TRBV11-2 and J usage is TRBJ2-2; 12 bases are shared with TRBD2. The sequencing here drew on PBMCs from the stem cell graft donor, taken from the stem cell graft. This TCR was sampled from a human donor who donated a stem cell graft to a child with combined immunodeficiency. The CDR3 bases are TGTGCCAGCAGCTTAAATCCTAGCGGGGGGGCGGGCACCGGGGAGCTGTTTTTT. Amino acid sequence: CASSLNPSGGAGTGELFF.